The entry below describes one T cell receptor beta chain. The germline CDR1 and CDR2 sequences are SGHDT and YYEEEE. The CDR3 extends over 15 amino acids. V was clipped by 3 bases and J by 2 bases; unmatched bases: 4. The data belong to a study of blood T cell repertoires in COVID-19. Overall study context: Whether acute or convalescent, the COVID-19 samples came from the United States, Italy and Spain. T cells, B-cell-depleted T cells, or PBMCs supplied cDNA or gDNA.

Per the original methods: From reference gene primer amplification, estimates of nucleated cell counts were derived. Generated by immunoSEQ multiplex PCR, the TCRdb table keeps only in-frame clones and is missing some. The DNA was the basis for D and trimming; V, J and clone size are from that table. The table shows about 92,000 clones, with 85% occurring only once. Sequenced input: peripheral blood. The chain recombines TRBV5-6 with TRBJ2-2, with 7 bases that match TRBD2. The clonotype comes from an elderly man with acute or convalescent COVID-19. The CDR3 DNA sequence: TGTGCCAGCAGCTGGGCTAGCGGTAACACCGGGGAGCTGTTTTTT. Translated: CASSWASGNTGELFF.